This T cell receptor beta chain was identified during a study of vaccination effects on CD4 cells after COVID-19. Turning to the study itself: Following the second dose by a median of 72 days, the post-vaccine samples were obtained. Study-level findings and limits: Early timepoints after infection were absent, and convalescent patients were few in the study.

This clone was observed a handful of times. No antigen is known for it. TCRdb's copy holds only in-frame clones and misses some; the assay was immunoSEQ multiplex PCR. The sample consists of tens of thousands of clones, 70% to 75% of them appearing once. V shed 2 bases and J shed 0 bases, with 12 bases lying between them. The CDR3 length is 16 residues. The germline gives CDR1 SGHDT, CDR2 YYEEEE. The authors isolated CD4+ T cells after around 11 days of culture. Of the BNT162b2 and mRNA-1273 vaccines, participants received two doses of one or the other. The starting material was CD4+ T cells from PBMCs cultured without peptide, obtained after COVID-19 vaccination. This TCR derives from a human donor who received a COVID-19 vaccine. This chain connects TRBV5-6 to TRBJ1-3, with D possibly being TRBD1 (6 bases). DNA for the CDR3: TGTGCCAGCAGCTTTGGGGGCCCCGTCTCTGGAAACACCATATATTTT. Residues: CASSFGGPVSGNTIYF. Filled out from reference TRBV5-6 and TRBJ1-3, the complete variable domain reads DAGVTQSPTHLIKTRGQQVTLRCSPKSGHDTVSWYQQALGQGPQFIFQYYEEEERQRGNFPDRFSGHQFPNYSSELNVNALLLGDSALYLCASSFGGPVSGNTIYFGEGSWLTVV.